This T cell receptor (beta chain) was documented in a study of cytomegalovirus exposure and HLA in healthy donors. Across the whole study: Counted in an early data release were approximately 80 million unique TCRs from HLA-typed donors.

The study, taken as a whole, reports: When analyzed later, a missense DCLRE1C variant was found to be linked to TCR beta V- and J-gene trimming.

Germline V gene sequence: CDR1 SGHTA, CDR2 FQGNSA. With 8 bases clipped from V and 8 bases from J, the junction kept 8 bases outside the gene matches. This CDR3 contains 13 residues. Of note for this clone: What it binds is unknown.

In the PCR, 60 Vbeta and 13 Jbeta primers were used. Authors' analysis steps: An analysis performed later counted about 80 million unique TCR beta chains (roughly 11 million of them shared). The protocol was immunoSEQ multiplex PCR, while the TCRdb copy is restricted to in-frame clones and leaves out a portion. V and J calls and clone size come straight from that table; D and trimming were deduced from the DNA. The sample comprises more than 90,000 clones, about 80% of which are singletons, and about 4.3% rests with the top ten. Sequenced: PBMCs. The chain couples TRBV7-2 to TRBJ2-1, with TRBD2 matching 8 bases. The TCR was taken from a man between 40 and 49 years old in good health and CMV-seronegative. The CDR3 loop reads CASRLAMVYEQFF. The CDR3 coding sequence is TGTGCCAGCCGACTAGCGATGGTTTATGAGCAGTTCTTC.